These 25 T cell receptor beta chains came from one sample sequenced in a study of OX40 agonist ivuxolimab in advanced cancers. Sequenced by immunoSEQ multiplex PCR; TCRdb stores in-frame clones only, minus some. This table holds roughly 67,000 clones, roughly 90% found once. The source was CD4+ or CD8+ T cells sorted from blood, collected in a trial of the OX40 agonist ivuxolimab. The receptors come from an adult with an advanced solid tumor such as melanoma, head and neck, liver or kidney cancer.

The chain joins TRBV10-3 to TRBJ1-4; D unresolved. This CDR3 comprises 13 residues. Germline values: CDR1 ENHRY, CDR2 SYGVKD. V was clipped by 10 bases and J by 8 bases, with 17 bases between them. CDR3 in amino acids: CATSEIMQEKLFF. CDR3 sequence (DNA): TGTGCCACCAGCGAGATAATGCAGGAAAAACTGTTTTTT.

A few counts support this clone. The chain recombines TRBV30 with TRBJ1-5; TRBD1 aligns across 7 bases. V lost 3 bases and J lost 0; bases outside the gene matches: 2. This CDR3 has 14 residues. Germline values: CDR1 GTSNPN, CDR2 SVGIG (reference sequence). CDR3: CAWRGQSSNQPQHF. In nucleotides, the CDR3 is TGTGCCTGGAGGGGACAGTCTAGCAATCAGCCCCAGCATTTT. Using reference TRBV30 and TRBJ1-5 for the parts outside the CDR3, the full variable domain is SQTIHQWPATLVQPVGSPLSLECTVEGTSNPNLYWYRQAAGRGLQLLFYSVGIGQISSEVPQNLSASRPQDRQFILSSKKLLLSDSGFYLCAWRGQSSNQPQHFGDGTRLSIL.

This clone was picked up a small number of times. The CDR3: CASSYPEGLAYETQYF. The CDR3, as DNA: TGTGCCAGCAGCTACCCCGAGGGACTAGCGTATGAGACCCAGTACTTC. This chain joins TRBV7-9 and TRBJ2-5; TRBD2 aligns across 10 bases. Germline assignment: CDR1 SEHNR and CDR2 FQNEAQ (reference sequence). The CDR3 is 16 residues long. V lost 4 bases, J lost 5 bases, and 10 bases stayed unmatched.

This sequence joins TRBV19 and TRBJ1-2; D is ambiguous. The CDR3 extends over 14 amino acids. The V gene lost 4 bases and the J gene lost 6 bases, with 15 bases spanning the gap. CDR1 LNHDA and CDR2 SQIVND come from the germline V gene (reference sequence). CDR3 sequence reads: CASSTRTASDGYTF. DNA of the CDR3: TGTGCCAGTAGTACCAGGACGGCTTCTGATGGCTACACCTTC.

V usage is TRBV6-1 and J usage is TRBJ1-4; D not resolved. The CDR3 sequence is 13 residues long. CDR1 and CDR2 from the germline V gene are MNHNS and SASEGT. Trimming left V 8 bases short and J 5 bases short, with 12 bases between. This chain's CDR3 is CASGPGTNEKLFF. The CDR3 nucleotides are TGTGCCAGCGGGCCAGGAACCAATGAAAAACTGTTTTTT.

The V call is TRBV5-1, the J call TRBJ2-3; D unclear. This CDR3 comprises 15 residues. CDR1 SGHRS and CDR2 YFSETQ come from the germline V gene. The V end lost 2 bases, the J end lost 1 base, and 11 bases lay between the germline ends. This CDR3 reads CASSLINARTDTQYF. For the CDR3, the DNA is TGCGCCAGCAGCTTAATAAATGCCCGCACAGATACGCAGTATTTT. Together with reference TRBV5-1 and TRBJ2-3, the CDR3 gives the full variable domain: KAGVTQTPRYLIKTRGQQVTLSCSPISGHRSVSWYQQTPGQGLQFLFEYFSETQRNKGNFPGRFSGRQFSNSRSEMNVSTLELGDSALYLCASSLINARTDTQYFGPGTRLTVL.

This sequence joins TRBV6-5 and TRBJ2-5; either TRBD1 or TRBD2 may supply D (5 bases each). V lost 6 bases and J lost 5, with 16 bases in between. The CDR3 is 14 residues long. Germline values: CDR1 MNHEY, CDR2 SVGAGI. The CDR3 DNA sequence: TGTGCCAGCAGCAGGACACTCAGGGACGAGACCCAGTACTTC. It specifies CASSRTLRDETQYF.

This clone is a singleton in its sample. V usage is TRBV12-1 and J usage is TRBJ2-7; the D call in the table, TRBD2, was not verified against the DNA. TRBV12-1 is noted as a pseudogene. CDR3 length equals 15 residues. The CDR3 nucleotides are TGTGCCAATTGGGGAATAGGGGGGGGCCGGAGGGAGCAGTACTTC. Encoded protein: CANWGIGGGRREQYF.

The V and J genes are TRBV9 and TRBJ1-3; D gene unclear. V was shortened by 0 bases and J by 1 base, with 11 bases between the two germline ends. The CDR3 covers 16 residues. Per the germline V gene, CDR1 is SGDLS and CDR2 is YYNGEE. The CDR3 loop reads CASSVEGSRSGNTIYF. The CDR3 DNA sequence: TGTGCCAGCAGCGTAGAAGGCAGCCGTTCTGGAAACACCATATATTTT.

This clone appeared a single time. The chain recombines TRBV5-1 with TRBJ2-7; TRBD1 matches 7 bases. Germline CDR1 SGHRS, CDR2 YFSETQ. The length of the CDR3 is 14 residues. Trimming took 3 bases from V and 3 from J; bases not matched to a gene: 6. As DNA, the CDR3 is TGCGCCAGCAGCTCAGGACAGGCGGTCTACGAGCAGTACTTC. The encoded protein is CASSSGQAVYEQYF.

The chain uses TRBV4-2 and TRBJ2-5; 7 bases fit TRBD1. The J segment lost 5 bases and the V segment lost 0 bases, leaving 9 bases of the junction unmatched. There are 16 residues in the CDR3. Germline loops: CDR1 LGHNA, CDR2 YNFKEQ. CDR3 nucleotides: TGTGCCAGCAGCCAAGATTACCCACAGGGGTTGGAGACCCAGTACTTC. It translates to CASSQDYPQGLETQYF.

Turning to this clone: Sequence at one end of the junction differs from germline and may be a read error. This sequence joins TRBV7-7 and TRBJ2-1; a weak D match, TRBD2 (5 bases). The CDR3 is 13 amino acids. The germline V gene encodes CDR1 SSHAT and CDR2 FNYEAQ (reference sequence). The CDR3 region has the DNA TGTGCTAGCAGCCCGGACTGGTACAATGAGCAGTTCTTC. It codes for CASSPDWYNEQFF. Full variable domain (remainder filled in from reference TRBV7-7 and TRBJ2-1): GAGVSQSPRYKVTKRGQDVTLRCDPISSHATLYWYQQALGQGPEFLTYFNYEAQPDKSGLPSDRFSAERPEGSISTLTIQRTEQRDSAMYRCASSPDWYNEQFFGPGTRLTVL.

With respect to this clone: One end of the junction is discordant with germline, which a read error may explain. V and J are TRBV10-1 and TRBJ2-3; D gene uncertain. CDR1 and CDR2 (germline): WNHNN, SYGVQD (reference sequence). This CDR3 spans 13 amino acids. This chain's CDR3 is CASSAGDTNTQYF. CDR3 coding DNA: TGCGCCAGCAGTGCCGGTGACACAAATACGCAGTATTTT.

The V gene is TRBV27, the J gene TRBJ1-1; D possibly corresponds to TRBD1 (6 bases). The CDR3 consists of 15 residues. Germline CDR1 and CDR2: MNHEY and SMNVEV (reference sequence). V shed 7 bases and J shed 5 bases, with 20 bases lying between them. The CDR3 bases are TGTGCCAGCATCAATCCACAGGGCCAGGGGACTGAAGCTTTCTTT. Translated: CASINPQGQGTEAFF.

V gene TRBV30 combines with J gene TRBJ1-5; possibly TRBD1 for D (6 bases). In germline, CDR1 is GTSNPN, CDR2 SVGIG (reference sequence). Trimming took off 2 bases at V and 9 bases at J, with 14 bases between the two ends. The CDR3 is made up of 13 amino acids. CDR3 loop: CAWSKTGQGPQHF. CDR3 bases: TGTGCCTGGAGTAAAACAGGGCAGGGGCCCCAGCATTTT.

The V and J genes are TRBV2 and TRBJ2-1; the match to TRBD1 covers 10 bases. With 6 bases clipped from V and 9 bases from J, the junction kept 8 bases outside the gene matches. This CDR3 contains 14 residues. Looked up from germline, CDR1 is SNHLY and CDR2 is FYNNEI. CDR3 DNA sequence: TGTGCCAGCAGCCGGGACAGGGGATCAGGTGAGCAGTTCTTC. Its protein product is CASSRDRGSGEQFF.

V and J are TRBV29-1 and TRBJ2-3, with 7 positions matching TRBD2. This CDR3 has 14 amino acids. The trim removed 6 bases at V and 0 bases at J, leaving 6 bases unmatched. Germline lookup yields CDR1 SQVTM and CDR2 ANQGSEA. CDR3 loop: CSVGGPASTDTQYF. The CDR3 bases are TGCAGCGTGGGAGGGCCAGCGAGCACAGATACGCAGTATTTT.

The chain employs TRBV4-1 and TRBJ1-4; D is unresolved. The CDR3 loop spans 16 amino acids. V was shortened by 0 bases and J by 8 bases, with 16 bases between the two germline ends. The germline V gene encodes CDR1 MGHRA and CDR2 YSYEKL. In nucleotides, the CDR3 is TGCGCCAGCAGCCAAGATGTCGGCGGAGTTTACGAAAAACTGTTTTTT. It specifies CASSQDVGGVYEKLFF.

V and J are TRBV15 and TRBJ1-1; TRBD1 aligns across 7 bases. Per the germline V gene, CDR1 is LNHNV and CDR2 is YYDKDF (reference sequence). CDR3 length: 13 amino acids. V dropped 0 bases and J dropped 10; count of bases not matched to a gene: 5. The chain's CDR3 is CATSREGGGLAFF. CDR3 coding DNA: TGTGCCACCAGCAGAGAAGGGGGCGGGCTAGCTTTCTTT. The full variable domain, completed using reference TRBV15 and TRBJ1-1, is DAMVIQNPRYQVTQFGKPVTLSCSQTLNHNVMYWYQQKSSQAPKLLFHYYDKDFNNEADTPDNFQSRRPNTSFCFLDIRSPGLGDTAMYLCATSREGGGLAFFGQGTRLTVV.

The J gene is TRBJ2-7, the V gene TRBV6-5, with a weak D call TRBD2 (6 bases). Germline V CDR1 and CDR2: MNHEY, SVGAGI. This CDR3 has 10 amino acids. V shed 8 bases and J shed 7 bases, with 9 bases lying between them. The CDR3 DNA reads TGTGCCAGCGGGCGGGGAGAGCAGTACTTC. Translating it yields CASGRGEQYF.

The DNA for the CDR3 is TGTGCCAGCAGCCGTCGTACCGACACTGAAGCTTTCTTT. This encodes CASSRRTDTEAFF. V usage is TRBV7-3 and J usage is TRBJ1-1, with D unclear. This CDR3 has 13 amino acids. CDR1 is SGHTA and CDR2 is FQGTGA in the germline V gene. V gave up 5 bases and J gave up 3 bases, with 10 bases separating them.

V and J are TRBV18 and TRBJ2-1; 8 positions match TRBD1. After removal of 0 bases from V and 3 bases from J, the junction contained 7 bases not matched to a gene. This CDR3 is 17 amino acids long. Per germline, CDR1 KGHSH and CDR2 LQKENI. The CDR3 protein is CASSPPIGDRNYNEQFF. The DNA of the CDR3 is TGTGCCAGCTCACCACCGATTGGGGACAGGAACTACAATGAGCAGTTCTTC.

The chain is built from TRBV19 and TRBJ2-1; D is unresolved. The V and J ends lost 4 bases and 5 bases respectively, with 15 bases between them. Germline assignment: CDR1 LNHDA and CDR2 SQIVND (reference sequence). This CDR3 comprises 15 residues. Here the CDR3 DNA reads TGTGCCAGTAGTACCCCCGGAGCTGGTAACAATGAGCAGTTCTTC. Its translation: CASSTPGAGNNEQFF.

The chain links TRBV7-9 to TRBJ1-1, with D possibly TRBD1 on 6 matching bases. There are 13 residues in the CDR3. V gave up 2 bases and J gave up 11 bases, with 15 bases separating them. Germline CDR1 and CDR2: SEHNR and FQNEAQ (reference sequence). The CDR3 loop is CASSLLQGSEAFF. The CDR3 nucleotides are TGTGCCAGCAGCTTACTGCAGGGGTCCGAGGCTTTCTTT.

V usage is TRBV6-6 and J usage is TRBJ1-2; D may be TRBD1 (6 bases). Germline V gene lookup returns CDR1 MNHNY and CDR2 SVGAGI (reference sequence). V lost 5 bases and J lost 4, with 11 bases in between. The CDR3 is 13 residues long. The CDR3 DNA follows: TGTGCCAGCAGTCAGGGGACGAGCTATGGCTACACCTTC. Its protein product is CASSQGTSYGYTF.